A selection of T cell receptor beta chains follows, all from one sample in a study of T cells in Graves' hyperthyroidism and ophthalmopathy. Via MiXCR, TCRdb re-called the multiplex PCR reads, giving one row per CDR3 protein. The profile shows roughly 840,000 distinct CDR3 sequences, roughly 40% of them singletons. Sequencing was done on a sample of blood. All receptors come from a man in his late teens or twenties with Graves' hyperthyroidism. The conserved cysteine and the conserved F or W are not part of the CDR3 here. Each record gives: clone size, J gene, V gene, CDR3 protein. Size tells how often a clone was seen (once, few, many) or the class of an expanded clone, and some rows leave it out.

clone_size: .; j_call: TRBJ2-7; v_call: TRBV11-3; cdr3_aa: ASSQDVGQLNEQY
clone_size: .; j_call: TRBJ1-6; v_call: TRBV2; cdr3_aa: ASRPVTRGNSPLH
clone_size: .; j_call: TRBJ2-7; v_call: TRBV7-3; cdr3_aa: ASSTLAGYGEQY
clone_size: .; j_call: TRBJ2-5; v_call: TRBV3-1; cdr3_aa: ASSQLDLAGRETQY
clone_size: .; j_call: TRBJ2-7; v_call: TRBV7-2; cdr3_aa: AGSLDRVAYEQY
clone_size: .; j_call: TRBJ1-4; v_call: TRBV6-5; cdr3_aa: ASQQTVGEKLF
clone_size: .; j_call: TRBJ2-7; v_call: TRBV7-2; cdr3_aa: ASSQAGGRDPYEQY
clone_size: .; j_call: TRBJ2-5; v_call: TRBV29-1; cdr3_aa: SVPGPPYQETQY
clone_size: few; j_call: TRBJ2-7; v_call: TRBV13; cdr3_aa: ASSFEHFSGEQY
clone_size: .; j_call: TRBJ1-3; v_call: TRBV7-8; cdr3_aa: ASSQLSSGNTIY
clone_size: .; j_call: TRBJ2-7; v_call: TRBV7-4; cdr3_aa: ASSDRVRDEQH
clone_size: .; j_call: TRBJ2-5; v_call: TRBV12-3/TRBV12-4; cdr3_aa: ASSGTGLGPPKHH
clone_size: .; j_call: TRBJ2-7; v_call: TRBV7-9; cdr3_aa: ASSLLSSGIHEQY
clone_size: many; j_call: TRBJ1-1; v_call: TRBV19; cdr3_aa: ASSPPLRASPNAAF
clone_size: .; j_call: TRBJ2-7; v_call: TRBV29-1; cdr3_aa: SVETGGSEQY
clone_size: many; j_call: TRBJ1-5; v_call: TRBV7-2; cdr3_aa: ASSSQVYSNQPQH
clone_size: .; j_call: TRBJ2-5; v_call: TRBV9; cdr3_aa: ASSSGTGSRETQY
clone_size: .; j_call: TRBJ2-6; v_call: TRBV4-2; cdr3_aa: ASSQEFRAGANVLT
clone_size: once; j_call: TRBJ2-5; v_call: TRBV10-3; cdr3_aa: AISAARGETQY
clone_size: many; j_call: TRBJ2-5; v_call: TRBV29-1; cdr3_aa: SVRPPQETQY
clone_size: .; j_call: TRBJ2-2; v_call: TRBV7-6; cdr3_aa: ASRTTSGGADTGELF
clone_size: .; j_call: TRBJ1-2; v_call: TRBV7-9; cdr3_aa: ASSFGAGVGYT
clone_size: few; j_call: TRBJ1-2; v_call: TRBV6-5; cdr3_aa: ASSTNYRVEGYGYT
clone_size: .; j_call: TRBJ2-2; v_call: TRBV15; cdr3_aa: ATSRSDRGGTGELF
clone_size: .; j_call: TRBJ2-7; v_call: TRBV4-2; cdr3_aa: ASIRQGLDYEQY
clone_size: .; j_call: TRBJ2-2; v_call: TRBV13; cdr3_aa: ASRIRGDDGELF
clone_size: .; j_call: TRBJ2-2; v_call: TRBV7-9; cdr3_aa: ASSPRRDIGRQNTGELF